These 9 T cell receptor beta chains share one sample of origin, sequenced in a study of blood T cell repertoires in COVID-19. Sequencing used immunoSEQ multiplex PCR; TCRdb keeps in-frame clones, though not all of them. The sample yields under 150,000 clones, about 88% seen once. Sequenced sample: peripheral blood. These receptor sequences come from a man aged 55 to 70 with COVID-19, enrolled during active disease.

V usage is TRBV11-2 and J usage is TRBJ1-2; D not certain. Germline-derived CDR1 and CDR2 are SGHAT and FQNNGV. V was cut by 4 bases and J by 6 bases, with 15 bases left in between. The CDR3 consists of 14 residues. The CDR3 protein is CASSSPRRAHGYTF. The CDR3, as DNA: TGTGCCAGCAGCTCGCCCCGGAGGGCGCATGGCTACACCTTC.

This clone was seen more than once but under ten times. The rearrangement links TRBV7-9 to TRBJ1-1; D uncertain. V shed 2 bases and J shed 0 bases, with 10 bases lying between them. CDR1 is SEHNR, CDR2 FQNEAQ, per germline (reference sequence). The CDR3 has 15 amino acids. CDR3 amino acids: CASSLRVSMNTEAFF. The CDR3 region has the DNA TGTGCCAGCAGCTTACGAGTATCCATGAACACTGAAGCTTTCTTT.

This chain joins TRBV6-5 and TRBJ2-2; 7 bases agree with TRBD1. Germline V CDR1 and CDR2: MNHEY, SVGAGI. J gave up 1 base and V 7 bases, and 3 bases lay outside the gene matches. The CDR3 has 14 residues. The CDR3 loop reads CASIRGLNTGELFF. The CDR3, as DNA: TGTGCCAGCATTAGGGGGCTGAACACCGGGGAGCTGTTTTTT.

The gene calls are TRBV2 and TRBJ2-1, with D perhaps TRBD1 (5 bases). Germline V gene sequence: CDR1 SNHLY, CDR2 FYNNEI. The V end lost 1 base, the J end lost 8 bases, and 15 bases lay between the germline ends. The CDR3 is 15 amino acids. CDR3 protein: CASSEGKGAGDEQFF. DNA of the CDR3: TGTGCCAGCAGTGAAGGGAAAGGGGCTGGGGATGAGCAGTTCTTC.

CDR3: CASSSSGQHSYEQYF. The CDR3 DNA sequence: TGTGCCAGCAGCAGTTCGGGACAGCATTCCTACGAGCAGTACTTC. The rearrangement joins TRBV21-1 to TRBJ2-7; TRBD1, the D gene given by the table, was not confirmed from the DNA. TRBV21-1 is termed a pseudogene. The CDR3 covers 15 residues.

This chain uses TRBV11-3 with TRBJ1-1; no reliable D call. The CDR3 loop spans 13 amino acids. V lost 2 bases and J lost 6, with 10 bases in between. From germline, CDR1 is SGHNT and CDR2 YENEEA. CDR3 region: CASSLFSGAEAFF. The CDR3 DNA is TGTGCCAGCAGCTTATTCTCGGGAGCTGAAGCTTTCTTT.

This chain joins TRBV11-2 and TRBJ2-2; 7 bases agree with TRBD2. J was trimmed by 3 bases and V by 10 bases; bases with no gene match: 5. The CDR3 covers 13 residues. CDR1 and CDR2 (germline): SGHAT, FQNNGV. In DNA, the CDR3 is TGTGCCACCGGGACTACCTACACCGGGGAGCTGTTTTTT. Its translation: CATGTTYTGELFF.

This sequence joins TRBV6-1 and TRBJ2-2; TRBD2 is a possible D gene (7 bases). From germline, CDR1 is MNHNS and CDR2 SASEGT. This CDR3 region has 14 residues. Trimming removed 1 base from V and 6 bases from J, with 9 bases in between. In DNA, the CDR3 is TGTGCCAGCAGTGAAGAAGGGGGGGCCGGGGAGCTGTTTTTT. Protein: CASSEEGGAGELFF.

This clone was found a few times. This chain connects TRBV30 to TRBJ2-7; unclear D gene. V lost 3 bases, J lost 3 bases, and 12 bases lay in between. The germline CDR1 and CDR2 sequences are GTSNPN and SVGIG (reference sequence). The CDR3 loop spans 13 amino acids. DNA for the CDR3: TGTGCCTGGAGCCCCCCGGAGATCTACGAGCAGTACTTC. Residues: CAWSPPEIYEQYF.